These 20 T cell receptor beta chains were all obtained from the same sample, sequenced in a study of control samples from healthy donors and cancer patients. Measured with immunoSEQ multiplex PCR; TCRdb has only the in-frame clones, and not every one. The table includes about 60,000 clones, 90% detected once. Sequences were obtained from PBMCs. The receptor set was obtained from a woman in her forties or fifties with colorectal cancer.

Worth noting for this clone: The same CDR3 can be traced to other DNA sequences in this sample. The CDR3 spells CASSLSGVGGYTF. CDR3 nucleotide sequence: TGTGCCAGCAGTTTGTCGGGGGTGGGTGGCTACACCTTC. The gene calls are TRBV12-3 or TRBV12-4 and TRBJ1-2, with D possibly TRBD1 on 5 matching bases. The CDR3 is made up of 13 amino acids. V lost 3 bases and J lost 7, with 12 bases in between.

The chain has TRBV4-1 and TRBJ2-2; D perhaps matches TRBD2 (5 bases). The CDR3 covers 16 residues. Germline V gene sequence: CDR1 MGHRA, CDR2 YSYEKL. Deletions cut 3 bases from V and 0 bases from J, with 11 bases between. CDR3 sequence reads: CASSQPLRANTGELFF. Written as DNA, the CDR3 is TGCGCCAGCAGCCAGCCTCTGCGGGCGAACACCGGGGAGCTGTTTTTT.

The chain combines TRBV14 with TRBJ2-2; 7 bases map to TRBD1. V trimming: 2 bases; J trimming: 4 bases; junction bases outside the gene matches: 4. This CDR3 spans 15 amino acids. The germline gives CDR1 SGHDN, CDR2 FVKESK. The CDR3 sequence: CASSQNRGGTGELFF. The CDR3 nucleotides are TGTGCCAGCAGCCAAAACAGGGGCGGCACCGGGGAGCTGTTTTTT.

The J gene is TRBJ2-5, the V gene TRBV5-4; possible D gene TRBD2, 5 bases. CDR1 is SGHNT, CDR2 YYREEE, per germline (reference sequence). The CDR3 spans 14 residues. The V gene lost 1 base and the J gene lost 3 bases, with 10 bases spanning the gap. The CDR3 sequence: CASSLRGPEETQYF. The CDR3 DNA reads as TGTGCCAGCAGCTTGAGAGGGCCCGAAGAGACCCAGTACTTC.

This chain links TRBV29-1 with TRBJ2-1; 9 bases map to TRBD2. Germline CDR1 reads SQVTM; CDR2 reads ANQGSEA. The trim removed 6 bases at V and 4 bases at J, leaving 10 bases unmatched. The CDR3 covers 15 residues. The CDR3 protein is CSVDPLAGTYNEQFF. The CDR3 DNA follows: TGCAGCGTGGACCCCCTAGCGGGAACTTACAATGAGCAGTTCTTC.

J is TRBJ2-3 and V is TRBV10-1, with D hard to call. Germline CDR1 and CDR2: WNHNN and SYGVQD (reference sequence). The CDR3 covers 14 residues. Trimming cost V 2 bases and J 0 bases, with 6 bases left between them. The CDR3 nucleotides read TGCGCCAGCAGTGAGCCCTCTAGCACAGATACGCAGTATTTT. It codes for CASSEPSSTDTQYF.

The chain employs TRBV15 and TRBJ2-7; the D gene is possibly TRBD2 (6 bases). The germline V gene has CDR1 LNHNV and CDR2 YYDKDF (reference sequence). V was clipped by 5 bases and J by 3 bases, with 8 bases between them. This CDR3 comprises 12 residues. CDR3 sequence reads: CATSLGGYEQYF. The CDR3 DNA is TGTGCCACCAGCTTGGGGGGCTACGAGCAGTACTTC.

This clone was recorded once. V gene TRBV5-1 combines with J gene TRBJ2-1; possible D gene TRBD2, 5 bases. Trimming shortened V by 4 bases and J by 1 base, and 12 bases separated the two germline ends. Germline V lookup: CDR1 SGHRS, CDR2 YFSETQ. This CDR3 spans 15 amino acids. The CDR3, as DNA: TGCGCCAGCAGCCCGGAGGTAGGATCCTACAATGAGCAGTTCTTC. Encoded protein: CASSPEVGSYNEQFF.

This clone was seen a handful of times. The chain is built from TRBV19 and TRBJ2-2; tentative D call: TRBD1 (6 bases). The CDR3 spans 15 residues. Germline V gene sequence: CDR1 LNHDA, CDR2 SQIVND (reference sequence). V was cut by 6 bases and J by 0 bases, with 11 bases left in between. CDR3 loop: CASRRDITNTGELFF. The CDR3 bases are TGTGCCAGTAGACGGGACATTACGAACACCGGGGAGCTGTTTTTT. The full variable domain, with the rest looked up from reference TRBV19 and TRBJ2-2, is DGGITQSPKYLFRKEGQNVTLSCEQNLNHDAMYWYRQDPGQGLRLIYYSQIVNDFQKGDIAEGYSVSREKKESFPLTVTSAQKNPTAFYLCASRRDITNTGELFFGEGSRLTVL.

The chain is built from TRBV10-3 and TRBJ2-3; 12 positions match TRBD1. The V gene end was trimmed by 6 bases and the J gene end by 2 bases; junction bases not matched to a gene: 3. This CDR3 comprises 15 residues. Germline V gene lookup returns CDR1 ENHRY and CDR2 SYGVKD. This chain's CDR3 is CAIRPGQGATDTQYF. Here the CDR3 DNA reads TGTGCCATCAGACCGGGACAGGGGGCCACAGATACGCAGTATTTT.

This clone is a singleton in its sample. The V call is TRBV6-6, the J call TRBJ2-3; weak D call: TRBD1 (5 bases). From germline, CDR1 is MNHNY and CDR2 SVGAGI (reference sequence). There are 12 residues in the CDR3. Trimming cost V 6 bases and J 6 bases, with 10 bases left between them. The chain's CDR3 is CASSRTTDTQYF. The CDR3 region has the DNA TGTGCCAGCAGCCGGACAACGGATACGCAGTATTTT.

The chain carries TRBV19 and TRBJ2-5; D unresolved. This CDR3 comprises 13 residues. Germline V lookup: CDR1 LNHDA, CDR2 SQIVND (reference sequence). Trimming removed 10 bases from V and 1 base from J, with 13 bases in between. CDR3 in amino acids: CATADTSQETQYF. CDR3 in DNA: TGTGCCACTGCGGATACTTCCCAAGAGACCCAGTACTTC.

The V and J genes are TRBV4-1 and TRBJ2-1; weak D call: TRBD2 (5 bases). Germline values: CDR1 MGHRA, CDR2 YSYEKL. V was cut by 5 bases and J by 7 bases, with 18 bases left in between. This CDR3 is built from 15 residues. The CDR3 region is CASSFSDGVRNEQFF. The CDR3 nucleotides are TGCGCCAGCAGCTTCTCGGACGGGGTACGGAATGAGCAGTTCTTC.

This clone was recorded a few times. V and J are TRBV9 and TRBJ1-3; 8 bases are a match to TRBD1. Germline loops: CDR1 SGDLS, CDR2 YYNGEE. The CDR3 spans 14 residues. V trimming: 7 bases; J trimming: 2 bases; junction bases outside the gene matches: 5. CDR3 protein: CASSGGLPGNTIYF. In DNA form, the CDR3 reads TGTGCCAGCTCAGGGGGCCTCCCTGGAAACACCATATATTTT.

The chain is built from TRBV27 and TRBJ2-2; 14 bases map to TRBD2. The CDR3 loop spans 16 amino acids. Germline values: CDR1 MNHEY, CDR2 SMNVEV (reference sequence). V was clipped by 5 bases and J by 5 bases; unmatched bases: 4. CDR3 amino acids: CASSPGTSGSTGELFF. For the CDR3, the DNA is TGTGCCAGCAGTCCCGGGACTAGCGGGAGTACCGGGGAGCTGTTTTTT.

This clone came up a few times. The chain couples TRBV4-1 to TRBJ1-3; no reliable D call. CDR3 length: 15 amino acids. CDR1 and CDR2 (germline): MGHRA, YSYEKL. V dropped 1 base and J dropped 4 bases, with 11 bases sitting between them. CDR3 residues: CASSQVEGRGNTIYF. The CDR3 region has the DNA TGCGCCAGCAGCCAAGTGGAAGGGAGGGGAAACACCATATATTTT.

This sequence joins TRBV4-1 and TRBJ2-2; 11 positions agree with TRBD2. Germline V CDR1 and CDR2: MGHRA, YSYEKL. The CDR3 is 18 amino acids. V lost 3 bases to trimming and J lost 1 base; unmatched junction nucleotides: 7. The chain's CDR3 is CASSQTSGLAENTGELFF. The CDR3 DNA sequence: TGCGCCAGCAGCCAGACCTCGGGACTAGCGGAGAACACCGGGGAGCTGTTTTTT.

This clone occurred a few times. One end of the junction fails to match germline, which may point to a read error. This sequence joins TRBV28 and TRBJ1-5, with TRBD1 matching 7 bases. Germline CDR1 is MDHEN and CDR2 is SYDVKM. The CDR3 is 12 amino acids. The CDR3 here is CASSLDIQGPVF. The CDR3 DNA reads as TGTGCCAGCAGTTTAGATATACAGGGGCCGGTTTTT.

V usage is TRBV5-1 and J usage is TRBJ2-5, with 10 bases fitting TRBD2. Germline V gene data show CDR1 as SGHRS and CDR2 as YFSETQ. V dropped 0 bases and J dropped 1; count of bases not matched to a gene: 3. The CDR3 is made up of 16 amino acids. The CDR3 protein is CASSLGIAGGQETQYF. The CDR3 DNA reads TGCGCCAGCAGCTTGGGGATAGCGGGGGGCCAAGAGACCCAGTACTTC.

V gene TRBV10-3 combines with J gene TRBJ2-5, with 7 positions matching TRBD1. The CDR3 runs 15 residues. CDR1 is ENHRY and CDR2 is SYGVKD in the germline V gene. The junction had 6 bases not matched to a gene; V was cut back by 0 bases and J by 5 bases. For the CDR3, the DNA is TGTGCCATCAGTGAGTCGGGGACAGCGGTGGAGACCCAGTACTTC. The encoded protein is CAISESGTAVETQYF.